What follows are 10 T cell receptor beta chains derived from one specimen sequenced in a study of response to subunit inactivated influenza vaccine. TCRdb redid the calling of the RT-PCR reads with MiXCR, one entry per CDR3 protein. The sample records some 570,000 distinct CDR3 sequences, 11% being singletons. This sample also belongs to another study, concerning T cells expressing NK-cell markers. Turning to that study: The TCR beta cDNA came from 5'RACE template switching with UMIs.

Sequencing used PBMCs from blood, obtained on the day of vaccination. These receptors were taken from a man aged 50 to 59 who received an inactivated influenza vaccine.

This chain connects TRBV4-2 to TRBJ2-1; the match to TRBD1 covers 7 bases. The CDR3 runs to 15 residues. The J segment lost 2 bases and the V segment lost 4 bases, leaving 5 bases of the junction unmatched. Per germline, CDR1 LGHNA and CDR2 YNFKEQ. CDR3 bases: TGTGCCAGCAGCCCGGGACAGAACACCTACAATGAGCAGTTCTTC. Its translation is CASSPGQNTYNEQFF.

This chain uses TRBV5-6 with TRBJ2-3; tentatively, D is TRBD2 (6 bases). V lost 1 base to trimming and J lost 6 bases, with 12 bases between them. CDR3 size: 14 residues. Germline lookup yields CDR1 SGHDT and CDR2 YYEEEE. The CDR3 loop reads CASSLKRAGDTQYF. CDR3 bases: TGTGCCAGCAGCTTGAAGCGGGCGGGGGATACGCAGTATTTT.

This clonotype was seen many times. This chain joins TRBV24-1 and TRBJ1-2, with TRBD1 matching over 7 bases. V gave up 5 bases and J gave up 8 bases; unmatched junction bases: 4. Germline V gene sequence: CDR1 KGHDR, CDR2 SFDVKD. The length of the CDR3 is 12 residues. This chain's CDR3 is CATSGTGGGYTF. In DNA form, the CDR3 reads TGTGCCACCAGTGGGACAGGTGGCGGCTACACCTTC.

A few counts support this clonotype. The CDR3 DNA follows: TGCGCCAGCAGCCAAGCGGGACAGGGCCGAACTGGGGCCAACGTCCTGACTTTC. Amino acids: CASSQAGQGRTGANVLTF. J is TRBJ2-6 and V is TRBV4-1; 9 positions agree with TRBD1. CDR3 length: 18 amino acids. CDR1 and CDR2 (germline): MGHRA, YSYEKL. After removal of 1 base from V and 2 bases from J, the junction contained 6 bases not matched to a gene.

This clonotype was counted between two and nine times. The rearrangement joins TRBV30 to TRBJ2-2; D is uncertain. Trimming took off 4 bases at V and 7 bases at J, with 7 bases between the two ends. Germline V gives CDR1 GTSNPN, CDR2 SVGIG (reference sequence). The length of the CDR3 is 11 residues. The DNA for the CDR3 is TGTGCCTGGACAATAGGCGGGGAGCTGTTTTTT. It is translated as CAWTIGGELFF. Looking up the rest from reference TRBV30 and TRBJ2-2 gives the full variable domain: SQTIHQWPATLVQPVGSPLSLECTVEGTSNPNLYWYRQAAGRGLQLLFYSVGIGQISSEVPQNLSASRPQDRQFILSSKKLLLSDSGFYLCAWTIGGELFFGEGSRLTVL.

The J gene is TRBJ2-3, the V gene TRBV5-4; 7 nucleotides line up with TRBD2. V trimming: 4 bases; J trimming: 4 bases; junction bases outside the gene matches: 12. The CDR3 sequence is 16 residues long. Germline CDR1 is SGHNT and CDR2 is YYREEE (reference sequence). The CDR3 DNA is TGTGCCAGCAGCGAACCGGGACTACGTCAGGCAGATACGCAGTATTTT. Protein: CASSEPGLRQADTQYF.

CDR3 in DNA: TGTGCCAGCAGTGAGTCCGGGTTCTTAGCCAAAAACATTCAGTACTTC. Translated: CASSESGFLAKNIQYF. The chain couples TRBV6-1 to TRBJ2-4; unclear D gene. CDR1 is MNHNS, CDR2 SASEGT, per germline. The CDR3 contains 16 residues. V gave up 3 bases and J gave up 0 bases, with 12 bases separating them.

This clonotype was recorded a few times. The chain carries TRBV10-3 and TRBJ2-5; TRBD2 might be the D (6 bases). This CDR3 comprises 13 residues. Per germline, CDR1 ENHRY and CDR2 SYGVKD. V dropped 7 bases and J dropped 1 base, with 10 bases sitting between them. The CDR3: CAIMGLAQETQYF. CDR3 DNA sequence: TGTGCCATCATGGGACTGGCCCAAGAGACCCAGTACTTC.

This clonotype has only a few counts. The chain links TRBV28 to TRBJ1-1; 9 bases match TRBD1. Germline CDR1 is MDHEN and CDR2 is SYDVKM. V trimming: 7 bases; J trimming: 4 bases; junction bases outside the gene matches: 7. The CDR3 has 14 amino acids. The CDR3 nucleotides are TGTGCCAGCACCCGGACAGGGGCGGGCACTGAAGCTTTCTTT. This sequence encodes CASTRTGAGTEAFF.

V is TRBV27 and J is TRBJ2-3; no clear D gene. CDR1 is MNHEY and CDR2 is SMNVEV in the germline V gene (reference sequence). V was clipped by 5 bases and J by 0 bases, with 15 bases between them. CDR3 length: 16 residues. CDR3 region: CASSVGNKASTDTQYF. The CDR3 DNA reads TGTGCCAGCAGTGTTGGGAACAAAGCTAGCACAGATACGCAGTATTTT.